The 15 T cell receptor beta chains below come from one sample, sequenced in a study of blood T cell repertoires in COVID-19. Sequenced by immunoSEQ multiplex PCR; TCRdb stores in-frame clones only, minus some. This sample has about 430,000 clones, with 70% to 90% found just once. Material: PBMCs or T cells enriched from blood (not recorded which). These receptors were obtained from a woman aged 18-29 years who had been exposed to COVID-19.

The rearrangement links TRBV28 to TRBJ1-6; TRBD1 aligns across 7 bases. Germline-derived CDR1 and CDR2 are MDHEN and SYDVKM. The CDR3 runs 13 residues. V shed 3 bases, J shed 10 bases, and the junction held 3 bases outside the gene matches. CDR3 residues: CASSLTGSSPLHF. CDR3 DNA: TGTGCCAGCAGTTTGACAGGGTCCTCACCCCTCCACTTT.

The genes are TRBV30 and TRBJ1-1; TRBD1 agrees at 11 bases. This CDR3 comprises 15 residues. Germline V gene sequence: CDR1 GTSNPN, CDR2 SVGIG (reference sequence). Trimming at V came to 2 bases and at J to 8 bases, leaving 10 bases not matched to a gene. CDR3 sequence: CAWSRPGTGGKEAFF. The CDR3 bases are TGTGCCTGGAGTCGTCCCGGGACAGGGGGAAAGGAAGCTTTCTTT.

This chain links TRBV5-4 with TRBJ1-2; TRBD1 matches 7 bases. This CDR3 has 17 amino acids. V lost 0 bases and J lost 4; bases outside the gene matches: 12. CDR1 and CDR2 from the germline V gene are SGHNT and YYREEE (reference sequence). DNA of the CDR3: TGTGCCAGCAGCTTGGGGCCCGGGACAGATCTTATCTATGGCTACACCTTC. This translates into CASSLGPGTDLIYGYTF. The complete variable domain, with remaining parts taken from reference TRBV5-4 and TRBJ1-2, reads ETGVTQSPTHLIKTRGQQVTLRCSSQSGHNTVSWYQQALGQGPQFIFQYYREEENGRGNFPPRFSGLQFPNYSSELNVNALELDDSALYLCASSLGPGTDLIYGYTFGSGTRLTVV.

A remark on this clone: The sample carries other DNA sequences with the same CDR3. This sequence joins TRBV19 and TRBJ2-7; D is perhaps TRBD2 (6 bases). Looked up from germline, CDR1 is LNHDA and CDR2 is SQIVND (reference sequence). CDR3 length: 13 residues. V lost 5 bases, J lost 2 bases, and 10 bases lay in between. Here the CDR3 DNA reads TGTGCCAGTAGTCTCACGGGGGCCTACGAGCAGTACTTC. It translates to CASSLTGAYEQYF.

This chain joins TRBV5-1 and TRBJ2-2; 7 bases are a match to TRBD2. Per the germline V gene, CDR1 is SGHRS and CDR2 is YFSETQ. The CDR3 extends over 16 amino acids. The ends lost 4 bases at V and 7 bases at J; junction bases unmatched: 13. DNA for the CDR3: TGCGCCAGCAGCCCCTCTGGGGGAGGGCCAAGCGGGGAGCTGTTTTTT. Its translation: CASSPSGGGPSGELFF. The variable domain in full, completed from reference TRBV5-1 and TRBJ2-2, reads KAGVTQTPRYLIKTRGQQVTLSCSPISGHRSVSWYQQTPGQGLQFLFEYFSETQRNKGNFPGRFSGRQFSNSRSEMNVSTLELGDSALYLCASSPSGGGPSGELFFGEGSRLTVL.

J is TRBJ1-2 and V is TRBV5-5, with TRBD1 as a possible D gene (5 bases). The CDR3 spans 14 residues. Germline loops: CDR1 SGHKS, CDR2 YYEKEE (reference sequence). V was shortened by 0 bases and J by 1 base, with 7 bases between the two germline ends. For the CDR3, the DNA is TGTGCCAGCAGCTTGGTCCAGGGTAACTATGGCTACACCTTC. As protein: CASSLVQGNYGYTF.

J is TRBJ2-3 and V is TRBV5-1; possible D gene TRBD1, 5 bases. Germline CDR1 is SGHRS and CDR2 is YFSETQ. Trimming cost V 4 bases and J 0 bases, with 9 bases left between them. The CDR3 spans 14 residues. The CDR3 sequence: CASSGQGSTDTQYF. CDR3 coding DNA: TGCGCCAGCAGCGGGCAGGGTAGCACAGATACGCAGTATTTT.

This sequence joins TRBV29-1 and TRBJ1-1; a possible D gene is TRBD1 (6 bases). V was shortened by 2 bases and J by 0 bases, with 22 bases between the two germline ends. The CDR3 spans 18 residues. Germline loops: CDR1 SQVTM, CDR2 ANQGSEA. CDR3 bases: TGCAGCGTTGAACCAAGAGGGGGATACGGGGACATGAACACTGAAGCTTTCTTT. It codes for CSVEPRGGYGDMNTEAFF.

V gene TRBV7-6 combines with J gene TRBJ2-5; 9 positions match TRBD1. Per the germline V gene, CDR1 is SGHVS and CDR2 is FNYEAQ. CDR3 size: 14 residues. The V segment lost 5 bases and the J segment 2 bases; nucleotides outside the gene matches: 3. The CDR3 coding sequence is TGTGCCAGCAGCGACGGGACAGGGCAAGAGACCCAGTACTTC. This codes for CASSDGTGQETQYF.

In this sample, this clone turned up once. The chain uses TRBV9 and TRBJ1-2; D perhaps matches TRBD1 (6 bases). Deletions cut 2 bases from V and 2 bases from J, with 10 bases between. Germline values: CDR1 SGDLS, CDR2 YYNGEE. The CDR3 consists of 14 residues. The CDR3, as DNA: TGTGCCAGCAGCGTCTCCGGGACAAACTATGGCTACACCTTC. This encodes CASSVSGTNYGYTF.

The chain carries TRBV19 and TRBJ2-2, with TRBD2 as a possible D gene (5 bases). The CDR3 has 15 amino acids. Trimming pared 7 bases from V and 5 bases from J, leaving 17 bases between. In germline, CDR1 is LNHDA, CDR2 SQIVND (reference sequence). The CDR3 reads CASTTWELGTGELFF. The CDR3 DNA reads TGTGCCAGTACCACCTGGGAACTAGGAACCGGGGAGCTGTTTTTT.

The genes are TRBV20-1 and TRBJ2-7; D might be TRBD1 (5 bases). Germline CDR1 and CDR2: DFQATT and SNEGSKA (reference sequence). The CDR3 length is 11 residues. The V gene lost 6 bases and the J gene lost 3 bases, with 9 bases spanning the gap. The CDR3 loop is CSAQDNYEQYF. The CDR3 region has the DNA TGCAGTGCACAGGACAACTACGAGCAGTACTTC.

CDR3: CASSPQGFEQYF. The CDR3 DNA reads TGTGCCAGCAGCCCTCAGGGCTTCGAGCAGTACTTC. The rearrangement joins TRBV7-2 to TRBJ2-7; D may be TRBD1 (5 bases). With 5 bases removed from V and 6 bases from J, the gap between germline ends came to 11 bases. CDR1 is SGHTA and CDR2 is FQGNSA in the germline V gene. The CDR3 extends over 12 amino acids.

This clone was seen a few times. In DNA, the CDR3 is TGCAGCGTTGGCCCGACAGACTTTGATGACGGCTATGGCTACACCTTC. The encoded protein is CSVGPTDFDDGYGYTF. V is TRBV29-1 and J is TRBJ1-2, with D possibly being TRBD1 (5 bases). Germline CDR1 is SQVTM and CDR2 is ANQGSEA. Trimming took off 4 bases at V and 4 bases at J, with 22 bases between the two ends. CDR3 length: 16 amino acids.

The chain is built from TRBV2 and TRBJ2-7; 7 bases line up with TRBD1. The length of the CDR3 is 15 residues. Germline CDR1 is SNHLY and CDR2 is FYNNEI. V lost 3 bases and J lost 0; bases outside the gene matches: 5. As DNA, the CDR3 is TGTGCCAGCAGTGAGGGCAGGGGGAGCTCCTACGAGCAGTACTTC. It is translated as CASSEGRGSSYEQYF. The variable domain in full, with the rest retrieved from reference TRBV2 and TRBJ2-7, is EPEVTQTPSHQVTQMGQEVILRCVPISNHLYFYWYRQILGQKVEFLVSFYNNEISEKSEIFDDQFSVERPDGSNFTLKIRSTKLEDSAMYFCASSEGRGSSYEQYFGPGTRLTVT.